This record concerns one TCR beta chain sequence. This sample is part of a study of blood T cells in healthy people across ages. Per germline, CDR1 SGHRS and CDR2 YFSETQ. The CDR3 extends over 16 amino acids. J gave up 8 bases and V 4 bases, and 13 bases lay outside the gene matches. The use of a sample-barcoded 5' primer and a J-beta primer mix characterized a second PCR of 7 to 11 cycles. TCRdb itself ran the 5' RACE reads through MiXCR, one entry per CDR3 protein. The table lists approximately 880,000 distinct CDR3 sequences, around 46% of them singletons. Every donor gave roughly 9.6 milliliters of peripheral blood.

This clonotype was sampled from a man aged 30 to 45 in good health. The V call is TRBV5-1, the J call TRBJ2-1; 9 bases agree with TRBD2. Sequenced: blood. In DNA, the CDR3 is TGCGCCAGCAGCCGGGGGAGACTAGCGGTGCCGGATGAGCAGTTCTTC. It is translated as CASSRGRLAVPDEQFF.